The text below deals with one T cell receptor beta chain. Only in-frame clones appear in the TCRdb table, and some are missing; sequencing was by immunoSEQ multiplex PCR. The sample gives around 100,000 clones, approximately 94% of which show up once; 0.9% is in the top ten. Germline loops: CDR1 MGHRA, CDR2 YSYEKL. This CDR3 contains 17 residues. Trimming cost V 0 bases and J 4 bases; bases outside gene matches: 7. This entry belongs to a study of T cell changes during pregnancy in multiple sclerosis. The chain joins TRBV4-1 to TRBJ2-7, with 12 nucleotides matching TRBD2. This receptor was identified in a female donor with multiple sclerosis, enrolled in a pregnancy study. This specimen consisted of peripheral blood, obtained before pregnancy. The CDR3 loop is CASSQDPLAGGLYEQYF. The CDR3 region has the DNA TGCGCCAGCAGCCAAGACCCACTAGCGGGAGGACTTTACGAGCAGTACTTC.